Shown below are 6 T cell receptor beta chains from a single sample sequenced in a study of blood T cell repertoires in COVID-19. Clones were read by immunoSEQ multiplex PCR, and TCRdb kept only the in-frame ones, dropping some. The table records roughly 87,000 clones, around 86% of them present only once. Material: peripheral blood. These TCRs come from a man over 45 with active COVID-19.

V is TRBV6-1 and J is TRBJ1-2; maybe TRBD1 (5 bases). V gave up 2 bases and J gave up 4 bases, with 11 bases separating them. CDR1 and CDR2 from the germline V gene are MNHNS and SASEGT. The length of the CDR3 is 14 residues. CDR3 sequence reads: CASSELQGPYGYTF. The CDR3 DNA reads as TGTGCCAGCAGTGAACTTCAGGGCCCCTATGGCTACACCTTC.

This clone was recorded once. As DNA, the CDR3 is TGTGCCAGCCACTTCTTGGCTAGAAATGAGCAGTTCTTC. Its protein is CASHFLARNEQFF. The rearrangement links TRBV2 to TRBJ2-1, with unresolved D. The CDR3 runs to 13 residues. Trimming removed 8 bases at V and 7 bases at J, with 15 bases between. Germline V gene data show CDR1 as SNHLY and CDR2 as FYNNEI.

The table lists this clone with a count of one. The CDR3 loop is CASRRTASYNEQFF. The CDR3 nucleotides are TGTGCCAGCAGGAGGACTGCTTCCTACAATGAGCAGTTCTTC. The chain uses TRBV2 and TRBJ2-1; D might be TRBD2 (5 bases). The V end lost 6 bases, the J end lost 1 base, and 10 bases lay between the germline ends. Per the germline V gene, CDR1 is SNHLY and CDR2 is FYNNEI. The CDR3 is made up of 14 amino acids.

The chain joins TRBV5-4 to TRBJ1-2; 11 positions agree with TRBD1. Trimming cost V 3 bases and J 4 bases; bases outside gene matches: 8. Germline loops: CDR1 SGHNT, CDR2 YYREEE (reference sequence). This CDR3 has 16 amino acids. The CDR3 loop is CASSSQPGTGGYGYTF. CDR3 in DNA: TGTGCCAGCAGCTCACAACCCGGGACAGGGGGCTATGGCTACACCTTC. The entire variable domain, with the rest obtained from reference TRBV5-4 and TRBJ1-2, is as follows: ETGVTQSPTHLIKTRGQQVTLRCSSQSGHNTVSWYQQALGQGPQFIFQYYREEENGRGNFPPRFSGLQFPNYSSELNVNALELDDSALYLCASSSQPGTGGYGYTFGSGTRLTVV.

The V gene is TRBV6-5, the J gene TRBJ2-2; D gene uncertain. Trimming removed 2 bases at V and 5 bases at J, with 15 bases between. Germline CDR1 is MNHEY and CDR2 is SVGAGI. This CDR3 has 16 residues. The chain's CDR3 is CASSYAKPPMTGELFF. The CDR3 nucleotides are TGTGCCAGCAGTTACGCCAAGCCTCCGATGACCGGGGAGCTGTTTTTT.

The V and J genes are TRBV14 and TRBJ1-2; the D gene is possibly TRBD1 (6 bases). Germline-derived CDR1 and CDR2 are SGHDN and FVKESK. Trimming took 3 bases from V and 10 from J, leaving 12 bases between them. CDR3 length: 12 amino acids. Written as DNA, the CDR3 is TGTGCCAGCAGCCAGGACAGCACCCCCTACACCTTC. Encoded protein: CASSQDSTPYTF.